One sample yielded the 28 T cell receptor beta chains listed below, sequenced in a study of T-cell reconstitution after alpha-beta-depleted transplantation in children. During its preparation, the TCRbeta library received unique molecular identifiers. TCRdb processed the PCR reads anew with MiXCR; each CDR3 protein has one entry. The repertoire holds 170,000 or so distinct CDR3 sequences, with about 6.4% as singletons. The source was PBMCs from the stem cell graft donor, collected from the stem cell graft. Receptors were obtained from a human donor who donated a stem cell graft to a child with Wiskott-Aldrich syndrome.

This clonotype was counted at least ten times. V is TRBV28 and J is TRBJ2-2, with 7 bases lining up with TRBD1. Unmatched junction bases numbered 10, after V lost 3 bases and J lost 9 bases. Germline CDR1 is MDHEN and CDR2 is SYDVKM. This CDR3 is built from 15 residues. CDR3 loop: CASSFPDRRDRELFF. In DNA, the CDR3 is TGTGCCAGCAGTTTCCCGGACAGGAGAGACCGGGAGCTGTTTTTT.

This clonotype was detected many times. V gene TRBV5-5 combines with J gene TRBJ1-5; D is unresolved. Germline assignment: CDR1 SGHKS and CDR2 YYEKEE (reference sequence). V was cut by 1 base and J by 0 bases, with 8 bases left in between. There are 15 residues in the CDR3. CDR3 loop: CASSLTVNSNQPQHF. The CDR3 DNA reads TGTGCCAGCAGCTTGACAGTTAATAGCAATCAGCCCCAGCATTTT. Filled out from reference TRBV5-5 and TRBJ1-5, the complete variable domain reads DAGVTQSPTHLIKTRGQQVTLRCSPISGHKSVSWYQQVLGQGPQFIFQYYEKEERGRGNFPDRFSARQFPNYSSELNVNALLLGDSALYLCASSLTVNSNQPQHFGDGTRLSIL.

The rearrangement joins TRBV20-1 to TRBJ2-3, with 7 positions matching TRBD2. Germline-derived CDR1 and CDR2 are DFQATT and SNEGSKA (reference sequence). The CDR3 is 13 residues long. Germline trimming cut 1 base from V and 4 bases from J; bases unmatched to any gene: 2. CDR3 bases: TGCAGTGCTAGAGCGGCGGGGGCAGATACGCAGTATTTT. Translating it yields CSARAAGADTQYF.

This clonotype was counted at least ten times. The gene calls are TRBV4-3 and TRBJ2-5, with TRBD1 as a possible D gene (6 bases). Trimming stripped 1 base from V and 2 bases from J, with 17 bases between. The germline V gene has CDR1 LGHNA and CDR2 YSLEER. CDR3 size: 17 residues. The CDR3 DNA reads as TGCGCCAGCAGCCAAGCGGACAGCCTTTTAGGACAAGAGACCCAGTACTTC. Its protein is CASSQADSLLGQETQYF.

This clonotype was seen many times. The gene calls are TRBV3-1 and TRBJ2-3; TRBD2 matches at 7 bases. CDR1 is LGHDT and CDR2 is YNNKEL in the germline V gene (reference sequence). V was clipped by 4 bases and J by 1 base; unmatched bases: 2. The CDR3 has 14 amino acids. CDR3 sequence: CASSLLAGTDTQYF. CDR3 DNA sequence: TGTGCCAGCAGCCTCCTAGCGGGCACAGATACGCAGTATTTT.

There are many counts of this clonotype. The chain is built from TRBV5-1 and TRBJ1-2; 9 bases are shared with TRBD1. This CDR3 comprises 17 residues. Germline assignment: CDR1 SGHRS and CDR2 YFSETQ. With V trimmed by 4 bases and J by 3 bases, 13 bases remained unmatched. The CDR3 here is CASSPDAPGQGDYGYTF. For the CDR3, the DNA is TGCGCCAGCAGCCCGGACGCGCCGGGACAGGGAGACTATGGCTACACCTTC.

This clonotype has a count of ten or more. V is TRBV6-2 or TRBV6-3 and J is TRBJ2-1, with 16 bases aligning to TRBD2. This CDR3 is 20 amino acids long. The V and J ends lost 6 bases and 0 bases, in that order; junction bases with no gene match: 11. Looked up from germline, CDR1 is MNHEY and CDR2 is SVGEGT. DNA for the CDR3: TGTGCCAGCAGCTCCGATCCGGGACTAGCGGGAGGGAGCTCCTACAATGAGCAGTTCTTC. This encodes CASSSDPGLAGGSSYNEQFF.

This clonotype showed up many times. The V gene is TRBV20-1, the J gene TRBJ1-1; no clear D gene. The CDR3 contains 14 residues. Trimming removed 0 bases from V and 10 bases from J, with 18 bases in between. Germline values: CDR1 DFQATT, CDR2 SNEGSKA (reference sequence). DNA of the CDR3: TGCAGTGCTAGAGATCCCGGGCTACAATCGGGAGCTTTCTTT. As protein: CSARDPGLQSGAFF.

This clonotype was counted at least ten times. The V call is TRBV7-8, the J call TRBJ1-4; TRBD1 is a possible D gene (6 bases). The germline V gene encodes CDR1 SGHVS and CDR2 FQNEAQ. The CDR3 totals 17 residues. V lost 0 bases and J lost 7, with 18 bases in between. In DNA, the CDR3 is TGTGCCAGCAGCTTAGCCCTGATGGGGGGCATTGGTGAAAAACTGTTTTTT. It codes for CASSLALMGGIGEKLFF. Using reference TRBV7-8 and TRBJ1-4 for the parts outside the CDR3, the full variable domain is GAGVSQSPRYKVAKRGQDVALRCDPISGHVSLFWYQQALGQGPEFLTYFQNEAQLDKSGLPSDRFFAERPEGSVSTLKIQRTQQEDSAVYLCASSLALMGGIGEKLFFGSGTQLSVL.

In its sample, this clonotype was seen many times. The chain uses TRBV7-7 and TRBJ2-1; 7 bases are a match to TRBD2. There are 16 residues in the CDR3. The germline V gene has CDR1 SSHAT and CDR2 FNYEAQ (reference sequence). V trimming: 3 bases; J trimming: 8 bases; junction bases outside the gene matches: 13. For the CDR3, the DNA is TGTGCCAGCAGCTTGTTGGGGGGGACTGTGCAAGATGAGCAGTTCTTC. The encoded protein is CASSLLGGTVQDEQFF.

This clonotype was counted many times. This rearrangement joins TRBV30 to TRBJ2-1; D is ambiguous. CDR3 length: 11 residues. The germline V and J ends were trimmed by 0 bases and 10 bases, with 7 bases remaining between them. From germline, CDR1 is GTSNPN and CDR2 SVGIG (reference sequence). CDR3 DNA sequence: TGTGCCTGGAGTGTTAACCGGGAGCAGTTCTTC. Its translation: CAWSVNREQFF.

This clonotype came up many times. The chain joins TRBV4-1 to TRBJ2-1; 9 bases agree with TRBD1. The CDR3 is 16 amino acids. V shed 4 bases, J shed 6 bases, and the junction held 10 bases outside the gene matches. Germline assignment: CDR1 MGHRA and CDR2 YSYEKL. The CDR3 DNA reads as TGCGCCAGCAGCCCCCCTAAGGGACAGGGAAGCAATGAGCAGTTCTTC. Encoded protein: CASSPPKGQGSNEQFF.

Ten or more counts support this clonotype. The rearrangement joins TRBV10-1 to TRBJ2-2; D is ambiguous. The CDR3 sequence is 16 residues long. Between the trimmed V and J ends, which lost 6 bases and 0 bases, there was a span of 14 bases. Germline loops: CDR1 WNHNN, CDR2 SYGVQD (reference sequence). The CDR3, as DNA: TGCGCCAGCAGCGCCCTGGTGGGAACGAACACCGGGGAGCTGTTTTTT. Protein sequence: CASSALVGTNTGELFF.

The sample holds many counts of this clonotype. The genes are TRBV20-1 and TRBJ2-1; 7 bases align to TRBD1. The CDR3 sequence is 14 residues long. Germline V gives CDR1 DFQATT, CDR2 SNEGSKA (reference sequence). V trimming: 5 bases; J trimming: 8 bases; junction bases outside the gene matches: 12. DNA of the CDR3: TGCAGTGCTTTGCTTGACAGGGTCGGATATGAGCAGTTCTTC. It encodes CSALLDRVGYEQFF.

This clonotype was seen at least ten times. The rearrangement links TRBV29-1 to TRBJ2-1, with D tentatively TRBD2 (7 bases). CDR3 length: 16 residues. CDR1 and CDR2 (germline): SQVTM, ANQGSEA. The V gene lost 6 bases and the J gene lost 0 bases, with 18 bases spanning the gap. DNA of the CDR3: TGCAGCGTCGGGGGGATAAGGGGGGCCTCCTACAATGAGCAGTTCTTC. It is translated as CSVGGIRGASYNEQFF.

This clonotype was detected many times. J is TRBJ2-1 and V is TRBV12-3 or TRBV12-4; 7 bases map to TRBD2. Trimming removed 2 bases from V and 4 bases from J; junction bases left unmatched: 5. The CDR3 is 15 residues long. CDR3 residues: CASSLLLADYNEQFF. The CDR3 nucleotides read TGTGCCAGCAGTTTACTGCTAGCGGATTACAATGAGCAGTTCTTC.

As concerns this clonotype: A read error may explain this, as a much larger clone is one base away. V and J are TRBV9 and TRBJ2-2; the D gene could be TRBD1 or TRBD2 (6 bases each). Germline V lookup: CDR1 SGDLS, CDR2 YYNGEE. CDR3 size: 15 residues. V was pared by 3 bases and J by 2 bases, with 11 bases between. This CDR3 is CASSARGHNTGELFF. As DNA, the CDR3 is TGTGCCAGCAGCGCGCGGGGACACAACACCGGGGAGCTGTTTTTT.

This sequence joins TRBV3-1 and TRBJ2-3; 9 bases match TRBD2. The CDR3 has 16 amino acids. CDR1 is LGHDT, CDR2 YNNKEL, per germline (reference sequence). J gave up 5 bases and V 0 bases, and 6 bases lay outside the gene matches. This chain's CDR3 is CASSQDRRGGLDTQYF. The DNA for the CDR3 is TGTGCCAGCAGCCAAGATCGGCGGGGGGGCCTAGATACGCAGTATTTT.

There are many counts of this clonotype. The V call is TRBV9, the J call TRBJ2-5, with D perhaps being TRBD1 or TRBD2 (5 bases each). The CDR3 has 16 residues. Germline loops: CDR1 SGDLS, CDR2 YYNGEE. V was cut by 0 bases and J by 2 bases, with 14 bases left in between. The CDR3 protein is CASSVGGMDGQETQYF. Here the CDR3 DNA reads TGTGCCAGCAGCGTAGGGGGGATGGACGGACAAGAGACCCAGTACTTC.

The chain links TRBV18 to TRBJ2-5; D may match TRBD1 or TRBD2 (5 bases each). This CDR3 is 13 amino acids long. Germline CDR1 and CDR2: KGHSH and LQKENI. V dropped 3 bases and J dropped 6 bases, with 11 bases sitting between them. CDR3 loop: CASSPARGQTQYF. CDR3 DNA sequence: TGTGCCAGCTCACCCGCCCGGGGCCAGACCCAGTACTTC.

This clonotype showed up just a few times. The chain has TRBV6-5 and TRBJ2-1; D possibly corresponds to TRBD1 (6 bases). Germline V gives CDR1 MNHEY, CDR2 SVGAGI. Trimming took 0 bases from V and 2 from J, leaving 11 bases between them. This CDR3 spans 16 amino acids. The CDR3 sequence is CASSYSSGETYNEQFF. Written as DNA, the CDR3 is TGTGCCAGCAGTTACTCCTCAGGGGAAACCTACAATGAGCAGTTCTTC.

The V and J genes are TRBV6-4 and TRBJ2-3; 9 bases line up with TRBD2. The CDR3 contains 19 residues. V trimming: 6 bases; J trimming: 3 bases; junction bases outside the gene matches: 19. CDR1 is MRHNA, CDR2 SNTAGT, per germline. The DNA of the CDR3 is TGTGCCAGCAGAGTGTCCGTCTTGGGGACTAGCTTCTCTACAGATACGCAGTATTTT. Its protein product is CASRVSVLGTSFSTDTQYF.

This clonotype was observed a single time. A much larger clonotype is one base distant, so this may be a read error. This chain joins TRBV5-5 and TRBJ1-2; D perhaps matches TRBD1 (5 bases). Germline CDR1 and CDR2: SGHKS and YYEKEE (reference sequence). CDR3 length equals 14 residues. CDR3 sequence reads: CAISPGTKNYGYTF. The CDR3 nucleotides are TGTGCCATCAGCCCTGGGACGAAAAACTATGGCTACACCTTC.

This clonotype has ten or more counts. The chain carries TRBV20-1 and TRBJ1-1, with TRBD1 as a possible D gene (6 bases). Germline loops: CDR1 DFQATT, CDR2 SNEGSKA (reference sequence). This CDR3 region has 11 residues. Between the trimmed V and J ends, which lost 6 bases and 5 bases, there was a span of 10 bases. In DNA, the CDR3 is TGCAGTGCGATACAGGGAACTGAAGCTTTCTTT. Protein sequence: CSAIQGTEAFF.

The sample holds a few counts of this clonotype. The rearrangement joins TRBV5-1 to TRBJ2-5; D may be TRBD1 (6 bases). V lost 4 bases and J lost 0, with 13 bases in between. CDR1 and CDR2 (germline): SGHRS, YFSETQ. The CDR3 runs to 15 residues. CDR3 residues: CASSKRTADQETQYF. CDR3 DNA: TGCGCCAGCAGCAAACGGACAGCTGACCAAGAGACCCAGTACTTC.

This clonotype was observed at least ten times. CDR3 protein: CSASIQISFGYTF. The DNA of the CDR3 is TGCAGTGCTAGTATCCAGATTTCCTTTGGCTACACCTTC. The chain links TRBV20-1 to TRBJ1-2; unclear D gene. The V end was cut by 3 bases, the J end by 7 bases, with 15 bases between. The CDR3 contains 13 residues. The germline V gene encodes CDR1 DFQATT and CDR2 SNEGSKA (reference sequence).

There are many counts of this clonotype. V usage is TRBV6-1 and J usage is TRBJ2-7, with TRBD1 matching over 8 bases. This CDR3 spans 16 amino acids. Per the germline V gene, CDR1 is MNHNS and CDR2 is SASEGT. Germline trimming cut 8 bases from V and 7 bases from J; bases unmatched to any gene: 19. The CDR3 spells CASGTLLGTGGTEQYF. DNA for the CDR3: TGTGCCAGCGGAACACTCCTCGGGACAGGTGGGACGGAGCAGTACTTC.

This clonotype was counted many times. The rearrangement uses TRBV3-1 and TRBJ2-3; D tentatively reads TRBD1 or TRBD2 (7 bases each). Germline V lookup: CDR1 LGHDT, CDR2 YNNKEL (reference sequence). CDR3 length: 16 amino acids. V gave up 5 bases and J gave up 2 bases, with 17 bases separating them. CDR3 sequence (DNA): TGTGCCAGCAGCTCCAGGGGGGGGAGAATCACAGATACGCAGTATTTT. The encoded protein is CASSSRGGRITDTQYF.